This T cell receptor (beta chain) emerged from a study of memory CD8 T cells in hepatitis C reinfection. Profiled with immunoSEQ multiplex PCR; TCRdb holds only in-frame clones, not every one. The table includes 40,000 to 45,000 clones, approximately 87% detected once. Germline assignment: CDR1 SEHNR and CDR2 FQNEAQ (reference sequence). This CDR3 is built from 12 residues. Deletions cut 5 bases from V and 6 bases from J, with 11 bases between. Described time point: peak reinfection, 3 to 8 weeks after reinfection detection. No in vitro expansion preceded TCR sequencing of the sorted cells. Total naive CD8 T cells were sorted as viable CD3+ CD8+ CD45RO- cells from two donors.

The sequenced material came from naive CD8+ T cells sorted from blood. The source of this sequence is a man between 18 and 29 years old with hepatitis C virus infection. The rearrangement uses TRBV7-9 and TRBJ2-7; D perhaps matches TRBD2 (5 bases). The CDR3 here is CASSPNRGEQYF. The CDR3 nucleotides read TGTGCCAGCAGCCCGAATCGGGGCGAGCAGTACTTC.